This T cell receptor beta chain comes out of a study of blood T cell repertoires in COVID-19. Study details: COVID-19 samples, acute and convalescent, were from the United States, Italy and Spain. Sample material is recorded as cDNA or gDNA derived from T cells, B-cell-depleted T cells, or PBMCs.

Authors' analysis steps: For nucleated cells, counts were estimated from reference gene primer amplification. Libraries were prepared by immunoSEQ multiplex PCR; TCRdb keeps only in-frame clonotypes and omits some of them. D and trimming come from the DNA, and the V and J calls and clone size come from that table. The sample records about 190,000 clones, 83% being singletons. The CDR3 runs 14 residues. Trimming at V came to 5 bases and at J to 11 bases, leaving 13 bases not matched to a gene. CDR1 is SEHNR and CDR2 is FQNEAQ in the germline V gene (reference sequence). The sample taken for sequencing was peripheral blood. J is TRBJ1-1 and V is TRBV7-9; 8 bases line up with TRBD1. The receptor was isolated from a woman in her thirties or forties with acute or convalescent COVID-19. The CDR3, as DNA: TGTGCCAGCAGCATGGACAGGGTAGGGGTTCGGGCTTTCTTT. The encoded protein is CASSMDRVGVRAFF. The complete variable domain, with remaining parts taken from reference TRBV7-9 and TRBJ1-1, reads DTGVSQNPRHKITKRGQNVTFRCDPISEHNRLYWYRQTLGQGPEFLTYFQNEAQLEKSRLLSDRFSAERPKGSFSTLEIQRTEQGDSAMYLCASSMDRVGVRAFFGQGTRLTVV.